This entry concerns a single TCR beta chain. The data were taken from a study of monozygotic twins with inflammatory bowel disease. The CDR3 is made up of 14 amino acids. TCRdb reprocessed the 5' RACE reads, with one entry per CDR3 protein and no DNA. The specimen's table records fewer than 450,000 distinct CDR3 sequences. Sequenced input: blood. The chain recombines TRBV12-3 or TRBV12-4 with TRBJ2-7; lacking DNA, the TRBD1 call made by TCRdb goes unchecked. The TCR comes from a human donor with ulcerative colitis or Crohn's disease, or a healthy co-twin of an affected twin (not recorded which). The CDR3 is CASSLRDTDYEQYF.